The sequence of this T cell receptor (beta chain) was determined in a study of T cell repertoires in cytomegalovirus infection. On the study more broadly: The public TCR beta signatures pointed to both CMV infection and matching HLA type.

TCRdb re-called the reads with MiXCR, one entry per CDR3 protein. This table has about 230,000 distinct CDR3 sequences, about 20% appearing once. Trimming stripped 4 bases from V and 3 bases from J, with 19 bases between. Germline V gene sequence: CDR1 SGDLS, CDR2 YYNGEE. This CDR3 is built from 16 residues. Sequences were obtained from CD8+ T cells from PBMCs. The chain combines TRBV9 with TRBJ1-2, with D unresolved. The TCR comes from a human donor in good health (CMV status not recorded). Some clones in this sample may be carry-over from other donors' samples. CDR3 DNA: TGTGCCAGCAGCTCTCGGCAGTCAGAGCAGGACTATGGCTACACCTTC. Amino acid sequence: CASSSRQSEQDYGYTF.